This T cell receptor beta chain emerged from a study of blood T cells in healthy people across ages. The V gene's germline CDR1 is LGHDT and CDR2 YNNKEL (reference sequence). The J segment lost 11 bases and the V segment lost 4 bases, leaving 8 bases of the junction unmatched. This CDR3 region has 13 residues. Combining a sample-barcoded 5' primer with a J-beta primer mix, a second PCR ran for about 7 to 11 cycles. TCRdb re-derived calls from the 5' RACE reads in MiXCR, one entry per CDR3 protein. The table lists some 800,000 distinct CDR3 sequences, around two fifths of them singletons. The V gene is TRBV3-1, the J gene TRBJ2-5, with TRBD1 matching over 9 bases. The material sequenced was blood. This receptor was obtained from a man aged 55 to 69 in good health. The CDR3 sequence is CASSPQGAGEQYF. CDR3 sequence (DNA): TGTGCCAGCAGCCCACAGGGGGCAGGTGAGCAGTACTTC.